One T cell receptor beta chain is described in this entry. Antigen: not known. The data originate from a study of shared clonotypes between healthy human individuals. The study, taken as a whole, reports: Some naive CD4 clonotypes, roughly 5%, turned up in common across several donors.

Across several immunoSEQ plates, the genomic DNA of each subset was split evenly. Repertoires were generated with immunoSEQ multiplex PCR, while TCRdb's copy carries only in-frame clones and drops some. The sample has 2 million to 3 million clones, 80% to 95% seen once. J lost 0 bases, V lost 8 bases, and 1 base had no gene match. CDR3 length: 13 residues. Germline values: CDR1 LNHDA, CDR2 SQIVND (reference sequence). Healthy HIV-negative adults without recent acute infections or vaccinations served as donors. Nashville, Tennessee was home to all donors, each a Caucasian adult. The V call is TRBV19, the J call TRBJ2-5, with TRBD2 matching over 9 bases. The specimen was naive CD4+ T cells from PBMCs. Subset in this sample: CD45RA+ positively selected. This clonotype originated in a man aged 18 to 30 in good health. Some clones in this sample may be carry-over from other donors' samples. This CDR3 is CASASGDQETQYF. CDR3 DNA sequence: TGTGCCAGTGCTAGCGGGGACCAAGAGACCCAGTACTTC.